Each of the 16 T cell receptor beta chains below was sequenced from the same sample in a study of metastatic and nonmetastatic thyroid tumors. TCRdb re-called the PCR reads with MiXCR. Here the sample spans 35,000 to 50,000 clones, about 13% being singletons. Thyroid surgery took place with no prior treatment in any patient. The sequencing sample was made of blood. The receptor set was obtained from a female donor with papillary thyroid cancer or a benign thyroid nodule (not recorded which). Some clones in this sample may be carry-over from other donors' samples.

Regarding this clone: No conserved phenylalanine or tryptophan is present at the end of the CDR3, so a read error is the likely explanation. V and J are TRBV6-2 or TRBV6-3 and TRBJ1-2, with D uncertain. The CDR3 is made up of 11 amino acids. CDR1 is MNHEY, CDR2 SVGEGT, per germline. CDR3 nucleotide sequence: TGTGCCAGCAGTTACCTCTATGTCTACACCATC. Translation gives CASSYLYVYTI.

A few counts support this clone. CDR3 in DNA: TGTGCCAGCAGTTACCGCCTGAACACTGAAGCTTTCTTT. As protein: CASSYRLNTEAFF. This rearrangement joins TRBV6-2 or TRBV6-3 to TRBJ1-1; the D is unclear. Germline CDR1 and CDR2: MNHEY and SVGEGT. V shed 2 bases and J shed 0 bases, with 4 bases lying between them. The CDR3 consists of 13 residues.

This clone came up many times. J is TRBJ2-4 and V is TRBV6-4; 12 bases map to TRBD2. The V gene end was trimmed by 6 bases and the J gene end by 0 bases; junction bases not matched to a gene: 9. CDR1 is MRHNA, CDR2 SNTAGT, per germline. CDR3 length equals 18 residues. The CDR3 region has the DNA TGTGCCAGCAGACGACTAGCGGGAGTACCTCTAGCCAAAAACATTCAGTACTTC. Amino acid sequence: CASRRLAGVPLAKNIQYF.

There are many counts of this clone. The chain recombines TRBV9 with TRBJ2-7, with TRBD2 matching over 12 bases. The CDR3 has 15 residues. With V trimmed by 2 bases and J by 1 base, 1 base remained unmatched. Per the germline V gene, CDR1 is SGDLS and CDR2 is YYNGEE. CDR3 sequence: CASSVGTSGSYEQYF. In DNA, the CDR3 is TGTGCCAGCAGCGTCGGGACTAGCGGGTCCTACGAGCAGTACTTC.

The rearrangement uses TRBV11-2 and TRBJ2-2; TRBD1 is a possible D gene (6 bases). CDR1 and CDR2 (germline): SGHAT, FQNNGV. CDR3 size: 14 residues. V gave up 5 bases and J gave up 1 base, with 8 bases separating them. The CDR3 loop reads CASSPDRNTGELFF. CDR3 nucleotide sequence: TGTGCCAGCAGCCCGGACAGGAACACCGGGGAGCTGTTTTTT.

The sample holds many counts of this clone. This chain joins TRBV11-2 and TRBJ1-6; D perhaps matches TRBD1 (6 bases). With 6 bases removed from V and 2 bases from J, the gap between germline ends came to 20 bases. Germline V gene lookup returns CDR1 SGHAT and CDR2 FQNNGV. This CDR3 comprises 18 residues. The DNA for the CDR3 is TGTGCCAGCAGTTCTCTGGGGGCCCTTCCACCCTATAATTCACCCCTCCACTTT. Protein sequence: CASSSLGALPPYNSPLHF.

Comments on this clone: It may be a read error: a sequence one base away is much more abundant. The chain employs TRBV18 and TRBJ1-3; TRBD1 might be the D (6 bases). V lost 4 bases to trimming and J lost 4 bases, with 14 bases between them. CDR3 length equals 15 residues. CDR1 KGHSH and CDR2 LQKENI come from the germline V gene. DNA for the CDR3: TGTGCCAGCTCACACGGAGGGGGGTACGGAAACACCATATATTTT. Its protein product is CASSHGGGYGNTIYF. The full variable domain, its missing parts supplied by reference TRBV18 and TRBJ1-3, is NAGVMQNPRHLVRRRGQEARLRCSPMKGHSHVYWYRQLPEEGLKFMVYLQKENIIDESGMPKERFSAEFPKEGPSILRIQQVVRGDSAAYFCASSHGGGYGNTIYFGEGSWLTVV.

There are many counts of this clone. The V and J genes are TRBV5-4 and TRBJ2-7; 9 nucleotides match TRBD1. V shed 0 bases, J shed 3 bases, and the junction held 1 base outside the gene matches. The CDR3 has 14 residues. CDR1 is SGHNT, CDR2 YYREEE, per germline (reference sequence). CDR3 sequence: CASSLGTGVYEQYF. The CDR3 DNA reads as TGTGCCAGCAGCTTGGGGACAGGGGTCTACGAGCAGTACTTC.

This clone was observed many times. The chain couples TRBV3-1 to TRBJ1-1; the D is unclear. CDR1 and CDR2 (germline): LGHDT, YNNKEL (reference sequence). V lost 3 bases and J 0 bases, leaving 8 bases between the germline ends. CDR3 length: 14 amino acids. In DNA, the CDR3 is TGTGCCAGCAGCCATCGGGATCTGAACACTGAAGCTTTCTTT. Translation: CASSHRDLNTEAFF.

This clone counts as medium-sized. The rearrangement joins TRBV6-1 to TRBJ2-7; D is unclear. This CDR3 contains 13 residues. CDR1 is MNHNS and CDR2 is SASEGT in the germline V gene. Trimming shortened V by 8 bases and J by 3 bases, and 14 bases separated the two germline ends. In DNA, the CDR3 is TGTGCCAGCGCTCCGGGTCAGAACTACGAGCAGTACTTC. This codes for CASAPGQNYEQYF.

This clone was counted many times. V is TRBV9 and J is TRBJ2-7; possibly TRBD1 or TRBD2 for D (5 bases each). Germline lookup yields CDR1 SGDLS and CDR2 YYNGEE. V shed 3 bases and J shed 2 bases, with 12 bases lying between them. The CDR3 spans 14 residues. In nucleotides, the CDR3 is TGTGCCAGCAGCGCCACGTGGGGGACCTACGAGCAGTACTTC. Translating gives CASSATWGTYEQYF.

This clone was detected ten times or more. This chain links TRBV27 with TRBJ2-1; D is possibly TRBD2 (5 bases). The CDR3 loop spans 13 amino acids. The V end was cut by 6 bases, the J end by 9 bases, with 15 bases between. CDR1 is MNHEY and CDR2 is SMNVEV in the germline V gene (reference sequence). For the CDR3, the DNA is TGTGCCAGCAGCTCCTTCAGCGCGGGTGAGCAGTTCTTC. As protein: CASSSFSAGEQFF.

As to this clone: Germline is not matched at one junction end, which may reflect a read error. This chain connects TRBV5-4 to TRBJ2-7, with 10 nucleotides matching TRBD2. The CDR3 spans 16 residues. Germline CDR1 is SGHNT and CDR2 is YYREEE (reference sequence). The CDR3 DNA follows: TGTGCCGGCAGCGTAAAGAGGACTAGCGGTGCCTACGAGCAGTACTTC. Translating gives CAGSVKRTSGAYEQYF.

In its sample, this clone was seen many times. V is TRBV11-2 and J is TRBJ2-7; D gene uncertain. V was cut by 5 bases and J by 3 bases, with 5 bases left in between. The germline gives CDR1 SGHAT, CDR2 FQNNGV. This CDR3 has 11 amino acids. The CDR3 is CASSPYYEQYF. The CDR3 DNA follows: TGTGCCAGCAGCCCGTACTACGAGCAGTACTTC.

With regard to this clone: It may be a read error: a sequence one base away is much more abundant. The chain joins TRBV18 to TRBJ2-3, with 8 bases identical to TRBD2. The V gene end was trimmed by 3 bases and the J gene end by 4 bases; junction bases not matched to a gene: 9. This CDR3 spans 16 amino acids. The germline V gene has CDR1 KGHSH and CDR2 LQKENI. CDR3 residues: CASSPGLEGVPDTQYF. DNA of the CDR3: TGTGCCAGCTCACCGGGACTAGAGGGAGTCCCAGATACGCAGTATTTT.

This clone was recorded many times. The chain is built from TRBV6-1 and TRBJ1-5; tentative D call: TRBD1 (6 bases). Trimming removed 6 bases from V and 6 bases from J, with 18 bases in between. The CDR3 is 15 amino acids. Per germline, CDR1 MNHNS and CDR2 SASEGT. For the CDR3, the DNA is TGTGCCAGCAGAAGGGACGGGGGGGCAGGTCAGCCCCAGCATTTT. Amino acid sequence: CASRRDGGAGQPQHF.